The present TCR beta chain was sequenced within a study of blood T cells in healthy people across ages. Study background: Capture via template switching afforded approximately one barcoded beta molecule per two T cells. General study points: Roughly linear age-related decline in beta diversity appeared, significant by age 40.

Germline values: CDR1 SGHTA, CDR2 FQGTGA. V lost 0 bases, J lost 5 bases, and 5 bases stayed unmatched. The CDR3 runs 15 residues. Through a sample-barcoded 5' primer and a J-beta primer mix, a second PCR was run for roughly 7 to 11 cycles. Each CDR3 protein gets one entry after TCRdb re-called the 5' RACE reads with MiXCR. This table holds roughly 700,000 distinct CDR3 sequences, roughly 50% found once. Turning to this clonotype: Its antigen is undetermined.

Source material: blood. This TCR was recovered from a woman aged 55 to 70 in good health. V usage is TRBV7-3 and J usage is TRBJ2-3; 7 bases agree with TRBD2. The CDR3 region is CASSLTQAGIDTQYF. CDR3 nucleotides: TGTGCCAGCAGCTTAACCCAAGCGGGAATAGATACGCAGTATTTT.